This TCR beta chain was retrieved from a study of T cells of healthy individuals. Trimming left V 6 bases short and J 1 base short, with 12 bases between. The CDR3 spans 14 residues. Germline V gene data show CDR1 as KGHSH and CDR2 as LQKENI. Ten or more counts support this clonotype. Each CDR3 protein gets one entry after TCRdb re-called the 5' RACE reads with MiXCR. The sample carries some 100,000 distinct CDR3 sequences, around 17% recorded once. The chain carries TRBV18 and TRBJ2-5; D is unclear. The clonotype originates from a human donor in good health. In DNA form, the CDR3 reads TGTGCCAGCTCTCCTATCCCGGTCCAAGAGACCCAGTACTTC. Translation gives CASSPIPVQETQYF.